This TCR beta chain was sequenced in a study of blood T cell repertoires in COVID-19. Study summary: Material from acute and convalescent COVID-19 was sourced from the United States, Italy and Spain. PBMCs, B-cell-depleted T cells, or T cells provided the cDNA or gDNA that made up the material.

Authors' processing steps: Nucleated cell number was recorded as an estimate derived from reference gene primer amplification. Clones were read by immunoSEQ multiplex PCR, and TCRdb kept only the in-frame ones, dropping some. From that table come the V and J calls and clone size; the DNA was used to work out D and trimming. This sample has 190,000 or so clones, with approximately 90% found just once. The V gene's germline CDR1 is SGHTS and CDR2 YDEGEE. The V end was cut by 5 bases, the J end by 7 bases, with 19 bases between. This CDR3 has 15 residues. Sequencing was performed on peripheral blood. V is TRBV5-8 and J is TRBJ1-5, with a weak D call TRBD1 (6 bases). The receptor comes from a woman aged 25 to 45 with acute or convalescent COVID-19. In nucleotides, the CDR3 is TGTGCCAGCAGTCAAAGCCAGGGGCTTGGCCAGCCCCAGCATTTT. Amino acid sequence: CASSQSQGLGQPQHF. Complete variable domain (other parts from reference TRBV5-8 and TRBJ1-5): EAGVTQSPTHLIKTRGQQATLRCSPISGHTSVYWYQQALGLGLQFLLWYDEGEERNRGNFPPRFSGRQFPNYSSELNVNALELEDSALYLCASSQSQGLGQPQHFGDGTRLSIL.